This is a list of T cell receptor beta chains from one sample in a study of CD8+CD57+ T cells in acquired aplastic anemia. TCRdb passed the reads through MiXCR, listing each CDR3 protein once. Found here are more than 150,000 distinct CDR3 sequences, 40% to 50% of them singletons; the top ten hold approximately 2.9%. The material sequenced was sorted CD4+, CD8+, or CD8+CD57+ T cells (not recorded which) from PBMCs. These receptors came from a human donor in good health. Each CDR3 is given without its conserved first and last residue.

cdr3_aa v_call cdr3_length j_call
ASSPGLALTYNEQF TRBV19 14 TRBJ2-1
ASLLSAGGVETQY TRBV12-3/TRBV12-4 13 TRBJ2-5
ASSMVTGRTKYEQY TRBV19 14 TRBJ2-7
ASSEGIAGGQQF TRBV2 12 TRBJ2-1
ASGRESATNEKLF TRBV19 13 TRBJ1-4
ASKAGKDTGELF TRBV2 12 TRBJ2-2
ASSEEGVSNQPQH TRBV2 13 TRBJ1-5
ASSPGTGDRGTYNSPLH TRBV7-9 17 TRBJ1-6
ASSLGQGPAYEQY TRBV5-1 13 TRBJ2-7
ASSTRQEHSPLH TRBV9 12 TRBJ1-6
SAVGYEQY TRBV29-1 8 TRBJ2-7
SAKAGDTQY TRBV20-1 9 TRBJ2-3
ASSLSVGPGLVEQY TRBV7-6 14 TRBJ2-7
ASSYPSTGTDTQY TRBV19 13 TRBJ2-3
AISEGGFGYT TRBV10-3 10 TRBJ1-2
AIKGTGRTYEQY TRBV10-3 12 TRBJ2-7
ASSGMTSDYNEQF TRBV2 13 TRBJ2-1
ASSLTGRSSYEQY TRBV5-1 13 TRBJ2-7
ARSYGQETQY TRBV9 10 .
ASSPWRSPETQY TRBV19 12 TRBJ2-5
ASSQTGAFTDTQY TRBV7-8 13 TRBJ2-3
ATSRGPGTSDTEAF TRBV15 14 TRBJ1-1
SASVGFSNQPQH TRBV20-1 12 TRBJ1-5
ASSFLAGANNEQF TRBV5-1 13 TRBJ2-1
ASSSGTGMMETQY TRBV25-1 13 TRBJ2-5
SAVRQGISYEQY TRBV20-1 12 TRBJ2-7
AISDGQGVGGYT TRBV10-3 12 TRBJ1-2
ATSARGGVSNSPLH TRBV15 14 TRBJ1-6
ASSAPGD TRBV7-9 7 TRBJ2-7
ASTSRDRGSNQPQH TRBV19 14 TRBJ1-5
ASSVWGSSYNSPLH TRBV19 14 TRBJ1-6
ASSPAAGGIETQY TRBV7-8 13 TRBJ2-5
AISENYEQY TRBV10-3 9 TRBJ2-7
ASSEAHKTPS TRBV2 10 TRBJ2-5
ASSLTGQF TRBV7-3 8 TRBJ2-1
SPYGQPNTEAF TRBV29-1 11 TRBJ1-1
ASSLRSTSGKTYEQY TRBV5-1 15 TRBJ2-7
ASSNRGGPSTDTQY TRBV7-3 14 TRBJ2-3
ASSLLAGGPYVLT TRBV28 13 TRBJ2-6
ASSLDANYGYT TRBV7-9 11 TRBJ1-2
ASSVGGNTQY TRBV9 10 TRBJ2-3